This is a list of T cell receptor beta chains from one sample in a study of cytomegalovirus exposure and HLA in healthy donors. Produced via immunoSEQ multiplex PCR; TCRdb's table is partial and in-frame only. The sample yields some 150,000 clones, 70% to 85% seen once. Source material: PBMCs. These receptors all stem from a man aged 40-49 years in good health and CMV-seronegative. CDR3s include the opening cysteine and the closing phenylalanine or tryptophan. A D gene is named only where the DNA matches it firmly.

v_gene	j_gene	d_gene	CDR3aa
TRBV9	TRBJ2-7	.	CASSVALARVNEQYF
TRBV19	TRBJ1-6	.	CASSKERGNPLHF
TRBV28	TRBJ1-2	.	CASRPPRNRDGYTF
TRBV5-1	TRBJ1-2	TRBD1	CASSFRDRGYYGYTF
TRBV7-9	TRBJ2-4	.	CASSFGGAKNIQYF
TRBV29-1	TRBJ2-1	.	CSVNRAASGNEQFF
TRBV30	TRBJ2-2	TRBD1	CAWSRQGPGELFF
TRBV19	.	TRBD1	CASNSRTGLYEQYF
TRBV11-3	TRBJ2-7	TRBD2	CASSLVGVAGGPRYEQYF
TRBV5-4	TRBJ2-3	TRBD1	CASSLQGATDTQYF